The rows below give T cell receptor beta chains drawn from one sample of a study of T-cell reconstitution after alpha-beta-depleted transplantation in children. TCRdb re-called the PCR reads through MiXCR, storing one row per CDR3 protein. Of some 840,000 distinct CDR3 sequences listed, about 15% are singletons. The source was PBMCs, mostly from graft donor cells, collected 360 days after TCRalphabeta/CD19-depleted stem cell transplant. The receptor set was obtained from a male patient aged 10-17 years who had a stem cell transplant for acute lymphoblastic leukemia, so the T cells may come from the graft donor. CDR3s include the opening cysteine and the closing phenylalanine or tryptophan. The D gene is left open where the match is weak. Some rows mark clone size as missing; the rest say once, few, many or name a class of expanded clone.

d_call	v_call	j_call	clone_size	cdr3_nt	cdr3_aa
NA	TRBV12-3/TRBV12-4	TRBJ2-1	many	TGTGCCAGCAGTTTAGAGCGGGCTCCCCCTTGGAATGAGCAGTTCTTC	CASSLERAPPWNEQFF
NA	TRBV5-5	TRBJ1-2	NA	TGTGCCAGCAGCCCTCGCCCTCTTTCATTGGGCTACACCTTC	CASSPRPLSLGYTF
NA	TRBV12-3/TRBV12-4	TRBJ1-3	NA	TGTGCCAGCAGTTTAGGGGAATCATCTGGAAACACCATATATTTT	CASSLGESSGNTIYF
NA	TRBV28	TRBJ2-6	NA	TGTGCCAGCAGAAAGATTCGCTCTGGGGTCGGGGCCAACGTCCTGACTTTC	CASRKIRSGVGANVLTF
TRBD2	TRBV4-1	TRBJ2-4	once	TGCGCCAGCAGCCAAGATAGGGGAGCGGGAGAGGGGAAAAACATTCAGTACTTC	CASSQDRGAGEGKNIQYF
NA	TRBV9	TRBJ2-6	NA	TGTGCCAGCAGCCCACCTTTCGCGGCCAACGTCCTGACTTTC	CASSPPFAANVLTF
TRBD1	TRBV16	TRBJ2-2	many	TGTGCCAGAGGACAGGGGAGCACCGGGGAGCTGTTTTTT	CARGQGSTGELFF
TRBD1	TRBV29-1	TRBJ1-3	many	TGCAGCGTAGGGACAGGGAGCTCTGGAAACACCATATATTTT	CSVGTGSSGNTIYF
TRBD2	TRBV5-1	TRBJ2-1	few	TGCGCCAGCAGCCTTCTTAACGCGGGAGGTATGGATGAGCAGTTCTTC	CASSLLNAGGMDEQFF
NA	TRBV7-7	TRBJ2-1	NA	TGTGCCAGCAGCTTAGCCAGGCCTAATGAGCAGTTCTTC	CASSLARPNEQFF
NA	TRBV7-6	TRBJ2-3	few	TGTGCCAGCAGCTTAGCGTGGCTGGCAGATACGCAGTATTTT	CASSLAWLADTQYF
TRBD1	TRBV20-1	TRBJ2-7	few	TGCAGTGCTAGAGCTCTTTACAGGGGTTCCTACGAGCAGTACTTC	CSARALYRGSYEQYF
NA	TRBV6-7	TRBJ2-1	NA	TGTGCCAGCAGTCCCCGGGCCACCGACTTCTACAATGAGCAGTTCTTC	CASSPRATDFYNEQFF
NA	TRBV18	TRBJ1-1	NA	TGTGCCAGCTCGCCAGCAACTATGAACACTGAAGCTTTCTTT	CASSPATMNTEAFF
NA	TRBV5-1	TRBJ2-3	few	TGCGCCAGCAGCCGCGGGGGCGGGGATACGCAGTATTTT	CASSRGGGDTQYF
TRBD2	TRBV7-4	TRBJ2-2	few	TGTGCCAGCAGGCTAGCGGCTACCGGGGAGCTGTTTTTT	CASRLAATGELFF
NA	TRBV19	TRBJ2-7	NA	TGTGCCAGTAAGGCGGGTACCAACGAGCAGTACTTC	CASKAGTNEQYF
NA	TRBV19	TRBJ2-7	once	TGTGCCAGTAGTCCTCGGGCCCCTGTATACGAGCAGTACTTC	CASSPRAPVYEQYF
NA	TRBV11-2	TRBJ2-2	NA	TGTGCCAGCAGCTTATTCGTGTCAGTTACAAGGACCGGGGAGCTGTTTTTT	CASSLFVSVTRTGELFF
TRBD2	TRBV12-3/TRBV12-4	TRBJ2-7	few	TGTGCCAGCAGGCCTACTAGCGGTCAGCAGTACTTC	CASRPTSGQQYF
NA	TRBV11-2	TRBJ1-2	many	TGTGCCAGCAGCTGGTATTCCGGGGACTGGACCGGGAGGGTACATGGCTACACCTTC	CASSWYSGDWTGRVHGYTF
NA	TRBV30	TRBJ2-1	NA	TGTGCCTGGAACCTAGGGGATAGCTCCTACAATGAGCAGTTCTTC	CAWNLGDSSYNEQFF
NA	TRBV7-6	TRBJ2-1	few	TGTGCCAGCAGCTTAGCGTCCATTTATGAGCAGTTCTTC	CASSLASIYEQFF
NA	TRBV5-1	TRBJ2-5	NA	TGCGCCAGCAGCTGGGGGGTCCCGCTTAGAGAGACCCAGTACTTC	CASSWGVPLRETQYF
NA	TRBV27	TRBJ2-1	NA	TGTGCCAGCAGTTCCCCAAGCCGGAAGCGTAAGAATGAGCAGTTCTTC	CASSSPSRKRKNEQFF
NA	TRBV11-2	TRBJ2-3	NA	TGTGCCAGCAGCTTATCTTACGGCGTGGGCTGGGCAGATACGCAGTATTTT	CASSLSYGVGWADTQYF
NA	TRBV5-1	TRBJ2-7	few	TGCGCCAGCAGCCTGGAAGGAGACCCATACTCCTACGAGCAGTACTTC	CASSLEGDPYSYEQYF
NA	TRBV5-1	TRBJ2-1	NA	TGCGCCAGCAGCATGGAGGGGATAAATGAGCAGTTCTTC	CASSMEGINEQFF
TRBD1	TRBV10-3	TRBJ1-3	few	TGTGCCATCAGTGGACAGGGCCTTGGAAACACCATATATTTT	CAISGQGLGNTIYF
NA	TRBV19	TRBJ2-1	NA	TGTGCCAGTACAGAGATGTCGGGTTCCTACAATGAGCAGTTCTTC	CASTEMSGSYNEQFF
TRBD2	TRBV5-1	TRBJ2-1	few	TGCGCCAGCAGCCATCCTTCTTTAGCGGGCAACTCCTACAATGAGCAGTTCTTC	CASSHPSLAGNSYNEQFF
TRBD1	TRBV27	TRBJ2-2	few	TGTGCCAGCAGTTTGGACAGGGCTGACCTGAACACCGGGGAGCTGTTTTTT	CASSLDRADLNTGELFF
TRBD1	TRBV7-9	TRBJ1-1	few	TGTGCCAGCAGGAAAGCGGGACAGGGGACAACTGAAGCTTTCTTT	CASRKAGQGTTEAFF
TRBD1	TRBV10-3	TRBJ2-1	few	TGTGCCATCAGGTCTTATGGACAGGACTCCTACAATGAGCAGTTCTTC	CAIRSYGQDSYNEQFF
TRBD2	TRBV12-3/TRBV12-4	TRBJ2-7	NA	TGTGCCAGCAGTTCAACATCCGGGACTAGCGTGTACTTC	CASSSTSGTSVYF
NA	TRBV4-2	TRBJ2-1	NA	TGTGCCAGCAGCCAAGATCCCGGTTTCGCGGCCTACAATGAGCAGTTCTTC	CASSQDPGFAAYNEQFF
NA	TRBV4-2	TRBJ2-5	NA	TGTGCCAGCAGCCCGACGTCCCGAGGGACCCAGTACTTC	CASSPTSRGTQYF
TRBD1	TRBV14	TRBJ1-5	NA	TGTGCCAGCAGCCAAGGTTGGGGACAGGGGGGATACGGCAATCAGCCCCAGCATTTT	CASSQGWGQGGYGNQPQHF
NA	TRBV5-6	TRBJ1-3	NA	TGTGCCAGCGGACGACGCGCTGGCTTCAGCTCTGGAAACACCATATATTTT	CASGRRAGFSSGNTIYF
NA	TRBV27	TRBJ2-1	NA	TGTGCCAGCAGTTTTGTGCGGGCCTACAATGAGCAGTTCTTC	CASSFVRAYNEQFF
NA	TRBV5-1	TRBJ1-6	NA	TGCGCCAGCAAACCCGGGACACCGGATTCACCCCTCCACTTT	CASKPGTPDSPLHF
NA	TRBV29-1	TRBJ2-1	many	TGCAGCGTTCCTCCGGGACTCCCCACGGATGAGCAGTTCTTC	CSVPPGLPTDEQFF